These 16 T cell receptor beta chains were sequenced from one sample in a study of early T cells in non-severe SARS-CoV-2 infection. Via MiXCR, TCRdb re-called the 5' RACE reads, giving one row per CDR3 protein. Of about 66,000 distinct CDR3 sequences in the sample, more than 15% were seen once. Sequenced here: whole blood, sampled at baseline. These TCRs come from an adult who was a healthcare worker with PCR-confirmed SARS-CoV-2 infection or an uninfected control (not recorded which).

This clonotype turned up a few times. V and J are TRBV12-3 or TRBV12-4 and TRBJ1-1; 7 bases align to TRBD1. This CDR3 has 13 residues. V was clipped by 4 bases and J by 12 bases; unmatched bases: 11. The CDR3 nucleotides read TGTGCCAGCAGTTCGTCGACAGGGAGTACGACTTTCTTT. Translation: CASSSSTGSTTFF.

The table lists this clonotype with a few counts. The CDR3 loop is CASSDRPSRGSYNEQFF. DNA for the CDR3: TGTGCCAGCAGCGACCGCCCTAGCAGAGGCTCCTACAATGAGCAGTTCTTC. The chain has TRBV9 and TRBJ2-1, with a weak D call TRBD2 (5 bases). Trimming left V 3 bases short and J 0 bases short, with 16 bases between. The CDR3 sequence is 17 residues long. Germline V lookup: CDR1 SGDLS, CDR2 YYNGEE.

CDR3 nucleotides: TGTGCCAGCAGCGTGGAAATACAGAGCTCTGGAAACACCATATATTTT. This sequence encodes CASSVEIQSSGNTIYF. V usage is TRBV5-4 and J usage is TRBJ1-3; unclear D gene. The CDR3 length is 16 residues. From germline, CDR1 is SGHNT and CDR2 YYREEE (reference sequence). The V end lost 4 bases, the J end lost 0 bases, and 14 bases lay between the germline ends.

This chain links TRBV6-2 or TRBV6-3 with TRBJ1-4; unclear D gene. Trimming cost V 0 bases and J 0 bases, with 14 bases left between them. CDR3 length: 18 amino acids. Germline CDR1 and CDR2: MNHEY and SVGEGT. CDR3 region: CASSYSTGRSATNEKLFF. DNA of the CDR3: TGTGCCAGCAGTTACTCGACGGGCAGGAGCGCAACTAATGAAAAACTGTTTTTT.

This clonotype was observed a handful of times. The CDR3 DNA sequence: TGTGCCAGCAGTCCCGTCGTGTGGACCCAGTACTTC. Translation gives CASSPVVWTQYF. The chain combines TRBV2 with TRBJ2-5, with D uncertain. Germline CDR1 SNHLY, CDR2 FYNNEI. CDR3 length equals 12 residues. Between the trimmed V and J ends, which lost 5 bases and 7 bases, there was a span of 11 bases.

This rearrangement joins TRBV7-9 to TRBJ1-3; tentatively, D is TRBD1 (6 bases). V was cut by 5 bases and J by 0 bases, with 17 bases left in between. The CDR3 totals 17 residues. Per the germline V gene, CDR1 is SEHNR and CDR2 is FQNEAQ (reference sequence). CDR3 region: CASSHRDISNSGNTIYF. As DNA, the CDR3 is TGTGCCAGCAGCCACCGGGACATCTCTAACTCTGGAAACACCATATATTTT.

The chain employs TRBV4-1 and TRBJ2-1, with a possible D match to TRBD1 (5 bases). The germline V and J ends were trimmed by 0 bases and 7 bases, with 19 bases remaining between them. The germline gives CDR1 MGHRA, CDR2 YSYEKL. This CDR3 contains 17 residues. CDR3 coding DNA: TGCGCCAGCAGCCAAGACGTTGGTGGCAGGGTGAGGAATGAGCAGTTCTTC. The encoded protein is CASSQDVGGRVRNEQFF.

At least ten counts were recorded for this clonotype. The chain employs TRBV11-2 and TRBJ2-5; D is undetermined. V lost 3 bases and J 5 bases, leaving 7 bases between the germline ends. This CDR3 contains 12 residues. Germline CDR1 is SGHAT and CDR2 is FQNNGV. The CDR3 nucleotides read TGTGCCAGCAGCTTCGTTAAGGAGACCCAGTACTTC. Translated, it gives CASSFVKETQYF.

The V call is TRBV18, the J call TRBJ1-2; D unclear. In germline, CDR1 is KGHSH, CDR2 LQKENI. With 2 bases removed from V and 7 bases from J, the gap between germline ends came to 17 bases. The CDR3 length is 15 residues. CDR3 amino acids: CASSPMGTDQLGYTF. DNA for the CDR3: TGTGCCAGCTCACCAATGGGTACAGACCAGCTTGGCTACACCTTC.

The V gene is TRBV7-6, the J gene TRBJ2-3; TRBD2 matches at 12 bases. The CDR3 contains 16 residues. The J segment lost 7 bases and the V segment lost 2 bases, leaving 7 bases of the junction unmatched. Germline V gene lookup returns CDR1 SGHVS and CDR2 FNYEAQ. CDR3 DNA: TGTGCCAGCAGCTTATCCCCTAGCGGGGGGGCACATACGCAGTATTTT. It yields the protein CASSLSPSGGAHTQYF. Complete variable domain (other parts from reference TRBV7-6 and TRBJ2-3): GAGVSQSPRYKVTKRGQDVALRCDPISGHVSLYWYRQALGQGPEFLTYFNYEAQQDKSGLPNDRFSAERPEGSISTLTIQRTEQRDSAMYRCASSLSPSGGAHTQYFGPGTRLTVL.

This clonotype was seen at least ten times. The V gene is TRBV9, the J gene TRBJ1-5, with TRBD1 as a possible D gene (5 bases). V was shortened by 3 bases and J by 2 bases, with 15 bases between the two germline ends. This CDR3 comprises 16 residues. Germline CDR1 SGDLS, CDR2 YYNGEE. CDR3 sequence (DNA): TGTGCCAGCAGCGGCCGGGACTCCTCGGGCAATCAGCCCCAGCATTTT. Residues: CASSGRDSSGNQPQHF. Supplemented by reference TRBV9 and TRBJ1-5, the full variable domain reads DSGVTQTPKHLITATGQRVTLRCSPRSGDLSVYWYQQSLDQGLQFLIQYYNGEERAKGNILERFSAQQFPDLHSELNLSSLELGDSALYFCASSGRDSSGNQPQHFGDGTRLSIL.

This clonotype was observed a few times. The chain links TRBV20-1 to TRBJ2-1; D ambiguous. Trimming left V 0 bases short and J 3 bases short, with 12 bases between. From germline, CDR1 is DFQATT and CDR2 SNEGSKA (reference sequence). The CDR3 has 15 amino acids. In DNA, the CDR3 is TGCAGTGCTAGAGACTTGGCGACTGACTACAATGAGCAGTTCTTC. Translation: CSARDLATDYNEQFF.

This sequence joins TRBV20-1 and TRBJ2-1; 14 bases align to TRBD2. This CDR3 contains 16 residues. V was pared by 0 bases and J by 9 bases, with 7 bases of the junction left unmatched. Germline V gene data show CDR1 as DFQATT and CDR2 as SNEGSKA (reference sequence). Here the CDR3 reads CSARDVTSGGAGEQFF. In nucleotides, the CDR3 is TGCAGTGCTAGAGATGTGACTAGCGGGGGGGCTGGTGAGCAGTTCTTC.

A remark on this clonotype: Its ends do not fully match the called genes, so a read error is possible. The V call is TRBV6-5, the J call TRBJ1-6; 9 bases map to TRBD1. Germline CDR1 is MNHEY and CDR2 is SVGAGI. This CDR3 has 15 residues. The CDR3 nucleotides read TGTGCCAGCAGAGCACAGGGGGCTTCTAATTCACCCCACCACTTT. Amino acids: CASRAQGASNSPHHF.

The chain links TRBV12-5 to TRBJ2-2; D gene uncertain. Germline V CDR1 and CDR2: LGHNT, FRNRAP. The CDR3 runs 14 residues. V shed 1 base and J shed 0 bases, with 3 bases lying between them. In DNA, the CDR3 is TGTGCTAGTGGTTTGGCCGCGAACACCGGGGAGCTGTTTTTT. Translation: CASGLAANTGELFF.

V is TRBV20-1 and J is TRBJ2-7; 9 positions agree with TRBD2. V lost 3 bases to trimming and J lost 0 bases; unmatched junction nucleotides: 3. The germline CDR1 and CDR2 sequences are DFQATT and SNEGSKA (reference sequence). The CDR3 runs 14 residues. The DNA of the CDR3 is TGCAGTGCTAGGCCTAGCGGGATCTCCTACGAGCAGTACTTC. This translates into CSARPSGISYEQYF.